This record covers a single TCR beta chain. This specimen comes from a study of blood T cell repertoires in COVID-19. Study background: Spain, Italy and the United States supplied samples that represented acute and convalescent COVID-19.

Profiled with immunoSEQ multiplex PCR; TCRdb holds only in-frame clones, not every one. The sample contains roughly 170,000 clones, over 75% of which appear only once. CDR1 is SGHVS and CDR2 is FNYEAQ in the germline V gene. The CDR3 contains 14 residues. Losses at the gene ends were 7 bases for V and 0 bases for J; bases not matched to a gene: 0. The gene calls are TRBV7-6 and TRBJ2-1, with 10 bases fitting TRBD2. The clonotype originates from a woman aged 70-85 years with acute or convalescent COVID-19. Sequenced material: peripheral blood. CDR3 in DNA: TGTGCCAGCACTAGCGGGAGCTCCTACAATGAGCAGTTCTTC. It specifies CASTSGSSYNEQFF. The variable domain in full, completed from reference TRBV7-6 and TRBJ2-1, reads GAGVSQSPRYKVTKRGQDVALRCDPISGHVSLYWYRQALGQGPEFLTYFNYEAQQDKSGLPNDRFSAERPEGSISTLTIQRTEQRDSAMYRCASTSGSSYNEQFFGPGTRLTVL.